The following is a T cell receptor beta chain sequence with its context. This specimen belongs to a study of blood T cell repertoires in COVID-19. Generated by immunoSEQ multiplex PCR, the TCRdb table keeps only in-frame clones and is missing some. The sample shows fewer than 35,000 clones, around 87% of them seen only once. V shed 3 bases and J shed 4 bases, with 20 bases lying between them. This CDR3 comprises 16 residues. CDR1 and CDR2 (germline): SGDLS, YYNGEE. The receptor comes from a man in his sixties with active COVID-19. Sequenced sample: peripheral blood. V gene TRBV9 combines with J gene TRBJ2-7; a possible D gene is TRBD1 (5 bases). The CDR3 DNA reads TGTGCCAGCAGCGGAGGATTCGGTCAGGGCTTGTACGAGCAGTACTTC. Protein: CASSGGFGQGLYEQYF.